The 6 T cell receptor beta chains presented below share a single source sample, sequenced in a study of T cells after yellow fever vaccination. One entry per CDR3 protein results from TCRdb running MiXCR on the 5' RACE reads. The sample includes about 69,000 distinct CDR3 sequences, around 5% of them seen just once. Sequences were derived from CD4+ T cells sorted from PBMCs, sampled less than 18 days after the first yellow fever vaccination. The origin of the receptors is a man in his late teens or twenties who received the YFV17D yellow fever vaccine.

This clonotype was found many times. The chain couples TRBV5-1 to TRBJ1-4; D is possibly TRBD1 (5 bases). The CDR3 runs 14 residues. Germline V gene data show CDR1 as SGHRS and CDR2 as YFSETQ. Trimming took 4 bases from V and 7 from J, leaving 14 bases between them. The CDR3 DNA follows: TGCGCCAGCAGCCTAGAAGACAGTTCTGAAAAACTGTTTTTT. This codes for CASSLEDSSEKLFF. Looking up the rest from reference TRBV5-1 and TRBJ1-4 gives the full variable domain: KAGVTQTPRYLIKTRGQQVTLSCSPISGHRSVSWYQQTPGQGLQFLFEYFSETQRNKGNFPGRFSGRQFSNSRSEMNVSTLELGDSALYLCASSLEDSSEKLFFGSGTQLSVL.

This clonotype showed up many times. J is TRBJ2-1 and V is TRBV5-4; 7 bases are shared with TRBD1. Looked up from germline, CDR1 is SGHNT and CDR2 is YYREEE (reference sequence). With 5 bases clipped from V and 0 bases from J, the junction kept 2 bases outside the gene matches. The CDR3 is 14 residues long. The CDR3 DNA reads TGTGCCAGCAGACCAGGGGGCTCCTACAATGAGCAGTTCTTC. It encodes CASRPGGSYNEQFF.

Only one count was recorded for this clonotype. The chain carries TRBV7-2 and TRBJ2-1; 12 bases are a match to TRBD2. The J call may be incorrect, as the DNA end agrees better with TRBJ2-7. This CDR3 comprises 15 residues. Germline V gene data show CDR1 as SGHTA and CDR2 as FQGNSA. CDR3 sequence reads: CASSSGLAGYNEQYF. In nucleotides, the CDR3 is TGTGCCAGCAGCTCGGGACTAGCGGGCTACAATGAGCAGTACTTC.

The table lists this clonotype with many counts. The chain links TRBV6-1 to TRBJ2-5; 11 bases are a match to TRBD1. Trimming took 4 bases from V and 5 from J; bases not matched to a gene: 9. This CDR3 has 16 amino acids. CDR1 and CDR2 (germline): MNHNS, SASEGT. CDR3 in amino acids: CASSGRDRGFLETQYF. CDR3 coding DNA: TGTGCCAGCAGTGGCCGGGACAGGGGGTTTCTGGAGACCCAGTACTTC.

This clonotype has at least ten counts. The V and J genes are TRBV3-1 and TRBJ2-7; tentative D call: TRBD1 (5 bases). The CDR3 consists of 12 residues. Trimming shortened V by 2 bases and J by 9 bases, and 11 bases separated the two germline ends. Germline loops: CDR1 LGHDT, CDR2 YNNKEL (reference sequence). The CDR3 sequence is CASSQQGVGQYV. The CDR3 DNA sequence: TGTGCCAGCAGCCAACAGGGTGTTGGGCAGTACGTC.

This clonotype was seen many times. The chain is built from TRBV3-1 and TRBJ2-3, with 11 bases lining up with TRBD2. The CDR3 runs to 16 residues. The V segment lost 3 bases and the J segment 3 bases; nucleotides outside the gene matches: 5. Germline assignment: CDR1 LGHDT and CDR2 YNNKEL (reference sequence). Here the CDR3 reads CASSHQRLAGTDTQYF. The CDR3 DNA reads TGTGCCAGCAGCCATCAGAGACTAGCGGGAACAGATACGCAGTATTTT.